This TCR beta chain was found in a study of shared clonotypes between healthy human individuals. The CDR3 loop spans 13 amino acids. Trimming stripped 10 bases from V and 1 base from J, with 13 bases between. The germline V gene encodes CDR1 ENHRY and CDR2 SYGVKD. Genomic DNA belonging to each subset was distributed in equal measure over several immunoSEQ plates. Here immunoSEQ multiplex PCR was the method, and the copy in TCRdb shows in-frame clones only, minus some. The repertoire consists of roughly 520,000 clones, with around 96% occurring once and the leading ten covering about 0.068%. Study findings and constraints: Shared clonotypes: about 4.6% naive CD4, around 3.5% naive CD8, less than 2.5% memory CD4, 0.35% to 0.5% memory CD8.

Healthy HIV-negative adults without recent acute infections or vaccinations served as donors. It was into CD45RA+ naive and CD45RA-negative memory subsets that the CD4+ cells were split. Turning to this clone: Its specificity is not known.

V and J are TRBV10-3 and TRBJ1-1; the D is unclear. The sequence derives from a woman aged 25 to 39 in good health. Material: naive CD4+ T cells sorted from blood. Sample subset: CD45RA+ positively selected. The CDR3 reads CATHFQENTEAFF. In nucleotides, the CDR3 is TGTGCCACCCACTTCCAGGAGAACACTGAAGCTTTCTTT.